One and the same sample provided the 21 T cell receptor beta chains below, sequenced in a study of OX40 agonist ivuxolimab in advanced cancers. Using immunoSEQ multiplex PCR, the repertoire was profiled, and TCRdb retains in-frame clones only, with some absent. Of around 76,000 clones listed, 85% to 90% were seen once; the top ten hold about an eighth. Sequencing was performed on CD4+ or CD8+ T cells sorted from blood, taken in a trial of the OX40 agonist ivuxolimab. The receptors stem from an adult with an advanced solid tumor such as melanoma, head and neck, liver or kidney cancer.

This chain connects TRBV12-5 to TRBJ2-2; tentatively, D is TRBD2 (5 bases). This CDR3 is 15 amino acids long. Germline CDR1 is LGHNT and CDR2 is FRNRAP. With 4 bases removed from V and 2 bases from J, the gap between germline ends came to 11 bases. CDR3 protein: CASGSRAINTGELFF. In nucleotides, the CDR3 is TGTGCTAGTGGTTCGAGGGCGATCAACACCGGGGAGCTGTTTTTT.

CDR3 sequence: CASSPGGVTGELFF. In DNA, the CDR3 is TGTGCCAGTAGTCCAGGGGGGGTCACCGGGGAGCTGTTTTTT. The V and J genes are TRBV19 and TRBJ2-2; D possibly uses TRBD1 or TRBD2 (7 bases each). Germline V gene sequence: CDR1 LNHDA, CDR2 SQIVND (reference sequence). CDR3 length: 14 amino acids. Trimming stripped 5 bases from V and 4 bases from J, with 11 bases between.

This clone was detected only once. The J gene is TRBJ2-5, the V gene TRBV7-6; D is unresolved. Germline loops: CDR1 SGHVS, CDR2 FNYEAQ. The V gene lost 6 bases and the J gene lost 1 base, with 18 bases spanning the gap. This CDR3 is built from 16 residues. The CDR3 nucleotides are TGTGCCAGCAGAAGATCACACGGCTATACCCAAGAGACCCAGTACTTC. Protein product: CASRRSHGYTQETQYF.

V and J are TRBV27 and TRBJ2-7; perhaps TRBD1 as D (5 bases). Trimming took off 3 bases at V and 0 bases at J, with 12 bases between the two ends. This CDR3 region has 15 residues. From germline, CDR1 is MNHEY and CDR2 SMNVEV (reference sequence). The CDR3 DNA sequence: TGTGCCAGCAGTTTTATAGGGGATAACTCCTACGAGCAGTACTTC. The encoded protein is CASSFIGDNSYEQYF.

The V and J genes are TRBV29-1 and TRBJ1-2; D is perhaps TRBD1 (5 bases). Germline lookup yields CDR1 SQVTM and CDR2 ANQGSEA. The V end was cut by 3 bases, the J end by 8 bases, with 16 bases between. The CDR3 runs 13 residues. Written as DNA, the CDR3 is TGCAGCGTTGACTCGGGACTAGCGGGGGGCTACACCTTC. Its translation: CSVDSGLAGGYTF.

The chain couples TRBV7-9 to TRBJ2-7; D is unresolved. The CDR3 covers 11 residues. Trimming shortened V by 5 bases and J by 3 bases, and 5 bases separated the two germline ends. CDR1 and CDR2 from the germline V gene are SEHNR and FQNEAQ (reference sequence). CDR3 loop: CASSTYYEQYF. The CDR3 coding sequence is TGTGCCAGCAGCACCTACTACGAGCAGTACTTC.

This rearrangement joins TRBV29-1 to TRBJ2-2, with D perhaps given as TRBD1 or TRBD2 (5 bases each). The CDR3 has 13 residues. The V gene's germline CDR1 is SQVTM and CDR2 ANQGSEA. V was trimmed by 6 bases and J by 3 bases, leaving 11 bases between them. CDR3 region: CSVTGTDTGELFF. CDR3 sequence (DNA): TGCAGCGTAACCGGGACCGACACCGGGGAGCTGTTTTTT.

The chain couples TRBV30 to TRBJ1-4, with D perhaps TRBD1 (5 bases). Looked up from germline, CDR1 is GTSNPN and CDR2 is SVGIG (reference sequence). V lost 0 bases to trimming and J lost 7 bases, with 12 bases between them. This CDR3 spans 14 amino acids. CDR3 DNA sequence: TGTGCCTGGAGTGTTTCGGTGGGGGGTGAAAAACTGTTTTTT. This translates into CAWSVSVGGEKLFF.

V gene TRBV28 combines with J gene TRBJ2-7; D not resolved. Germline V gene sequence: CDR1 MDHEN, CDR2 SYDVKM. V was trimmed by 10 bases and J by 8 bases, leaving 12 bases between them. This CDR3 is built from 10 residues. CDR3: CATDLRKQYF. The CDR3 DNA reads as TGTGCCACCGACTTACGAAAGCAGTACTTC. Full variable domain (rest looked up from reference TRBV28 and TRBJ2-7): DVKVTQSSRYLVKRTGEKVFLECVQDMDHENMFWYRQDPGLGLRLIYFSYDVKMKEKGDIPEGYSVSREKKERFSLILESASTNQTSMYLCATDLRKQYFGPGTRLTVT.

This rearrangement joins TRBV9 to TRBJ2-2; D is undetermined. Trimming pared 4 bases from V and 4 bases from J, leaving 5 bases between. Germline CDR1 SGDLS, CDR2 YYNGEE. This CDR3 contains 12 residues. CDR3 protein: CASSPSTGELFF. The CDR3 DNA reads TGTGCCAGCAGCCCTTCCACCGGGGAGCTGTTTTTT.

The chain employs TRBV6-9 and TRBJ2-7; maybe TRBD2 (6 bases). CDR3 length: 14 amino acids. V was trimmed by 7 bases and J by 2 bases, leaving 15 bases between them. CDR1 is MNHGY and CDR2 is SVAAGI in the germline V gene. CDR3 coding DNA: TGTGCCAGCACCCTTGGGACTGGGGCCTACGAGCAGTACTTC. Protein product: CASTLGTGAYEQYF.

The chain links TRBV30 to TRBJ2-1; 10 positions match TRBD2. The CDR3 runs 14 residues. V shed 6 bases and J 0 bases; nucleotides not matched to a gene: 2. In germline, CDR1 is GTSNPN, CDR2 SVGIG (reference sequence). For the CDR3, the DNA is TGTGCCTGTATAGCGGGAGGCTCCTACAATGAGCAGTTCTTC. As protein: CACIAGGSYNEQFF.

This sequence joins TRBV15 and TRBJ1-2; D unclear. The CDR3 consists of 13 residues. Germline assignment: CDR1 LNHNV and CDR2 YYDKDF (reference sequence). Trimming removed 0 bases at V and 6 bases at J, with 8 bases between. The CDR3 sequence is CATSRDVGDGYTF. In DNA form, the CDR3 reads TGTGCCACCAGCAGAGACGTGGGAGATGGCTACACCTTC.

The rearrangement links TRBV25-1 to TRBJ2-3, with TRBD1 as a possible D gene (6 bases). Germline assignment: CDR1 MGHDK and CDR2 SYGVNS. CDR3 length: 15 amino acids. The V and J ends lost 5 bases and 1 base respectively, with 13 bases between them. CDR3 region: CASSTGNTRTDTQYF. As DNA, the CDR3 is TGTGCCAGCAGTACAGGGAATACCCGCACAGATACGCAGTATTTT.

The chain has TRBV27 and TRBJ2-1; D is possibly TRBD2 (6 bases). The CDR3 extends over 15 amino acids. Trimming took 1 base from V and 6 from J, leaving 13 bases between them. From germline, CDR1 is MNHEY and CDR2 SMNVEV (reference sequence). The CDR3 region has the DNA TGTGCCAGCAGTTTATTTAATACTAGCCCCAATGAGCAGTTCTTC. Translated: CASSLFNTSPNEQFF.

The chain recombines TRBV27 with TRBJ1-4; D is possibly TRBD1 (5 bases). This CDR3 spans 13 amino acids. CDR1 is MNHEY, CDR2 SMNVEV, per germline (reference sequence). V dropped 4 bases and J dropped 7 bases, with 10 bases sitting between them. The CDR3 DNA reads TGTGCCAGCAGTTCCGGGACGGGTGAAAAACTGTTTTTT. It specifies CASSSGTGEKLFF.

The rearrangement joins TRBV11-2 to TRBJ1-1; D gene ambiguous. Germline CDR1 is SGHAT and CDR2 is FQNNGV. The CDR3 covers 14 residues. V was cut by 3 bases and J by 1 base, with 9 bases left in between. The CDR3 is CASSLQTENTEAFF. DNA of the CDR3: TGTGCCAGCAGCTTGCAAACAGAGAACACTGAAGCTTTCTTT.

The genes are TRBV13 and TRBJ1-1, with D perhaps matching TRBD1 (6 bases). V was pared by 8 bases and J by 4 bases, with 11 bases between. Germline V gene lookup returns CDR1 PRHDT and CDR2 FYEKMQ (reference sequence). The CDR3 has 12 amino acids. The CDR3: CASQEGGTEAFF. CDR3 sequence (DNA): TGTGCCAGCCAGGAGGGGGGCACTGAAGCTTTCTTT.

V is TRBV7-9 and J is TRBJ2-7; 7 nucleotides match TRBD1. The CDR3 consists of 14 residues. Germline CDR1 reads SEHNR; CDR2 reads FQNEAQ (reference sequence). With V trimmed by 5 bases and J by 4 bases, 8 bases remained unmatched. This CDR3 reads CASSGRDRLYEQYF. The CDR3 DNA reads TGTGCCAGCAGCGGCCGGGACAGACTATACGAGCAGTACTTC.

This clone was found many times. The chain has TRBV2 and TRBJ2-1; D may be TRBD2 (6 bases). The CDR3 runs 13 residues. Germline V gene data show CDR1 as SNHLY and CDR2 as FYNNEI. Trimming shortened V by 6 bases and J by 6 bases, and 12 bases separated the two germline ends. This CDR3 reads CASSLISGNEQFF. CDR3 coding DNA: TGTGCCAGCAGCCTCATTAGCGGCAATGAGCAGTTCTTC.

The CDR3 DNA sequence: TGTGCCAGCAGTTTATCGCCCTTGGGGTCTGGAAACACCATATATTTT. This translates into CASSLSPLGSGNTIYF. The V call is TRBV27, the J call TRBJ1-3, with no clear D. Trimming removed 0 bases from V and 1 base from J, with 10 bases in between. In germline, CDR1 is MNHEY, CDR2 SMNVEV (reference sequence). The CDR3 length is 16 residues.